The rows below give T cell receptor beta chains drawn from one sample of a study of T-cell memory formation after mild COVID-19. Via MiXCR, TCRdb re-called the 5' RACE reads, giving one row per CDR3 protein. Of around 530,000 distinct CDR3 sequences listed, roughly 20% are singletons. Sequences were obtained from PBMCs or a T cell subset sorted from them (not recorded which). These receptor sequences come from an adult woman who had mild COVID-19 (a few samples of this study predate the infection). Cell type and time point are not known. Both conserved end residues are part of each CDR3. A D gene is named only where the DNA matches it firmly. Expanded clones are given a class, and other clones once, few, many or no size at all.

d_gene,abundance,v_gene,j_gene,CDR3nt,CDR3aa
-,few,TRBV5-6,TRBJ2-7,TGTGCCAGCAGCTTGGAGGCTATCAGCTCCTACGAGCAGTACTTC,CASSLEAISSYEQYF
-,-,TRBV5-5,TRBJ2-2,TGTGCCAGCAGCTTGGACGGAGGGAACACCGGGGAGCTGTTTTTT,CASSLDGGNTGELFF
TRBD1,-,TRBV30,TRBJ1-2,TGTGCCTGGAGTAAACAGGGGCCCTATGGCTACACCTTC,CAWSKQGPYGYTF
-,few,TRBV12-3/TRBV12-4,TRBJ1-1,TGTGCCAGCAGTTTGGGAGGAAAGGAGACTGAAGCTTTCTTT,CASSLGGKETEAFF
-,-,TRBV10-3,TRBJ2-3,TGTGCCATCAGGGAGGGGCGCGGACACACAGATACGCAGTATTTT,CAIREGRGHTDTQYF
-,-,TRBV18,TRBJ2-1,TGTGCCAGCTCAGGGTCCTACAATGAGCAGTTCTTC,CASSGSYNEQFF
TRBD2,-,TRBV20-1,TRBJ2-5,TGCAGTGGTCAGGTTGCGGGAGAAGAGACCCAGTACTTC,CSGQVAGEETQYF
TRBD1,-,TRBV27,TRBJ1-1,TGTGCCAGCAGTTTCGCTTACAGGGGGAACACTGAAGCTTTCTTT,CASSFAYRGNTEAFF
-,few,TRBV12-3/TRBV12-4,TRBJ2-7,TGTGCCAGCAGCCCGACTAGTAGTTTCTACGAGCAGTACTTC,CASSPTSSFYEQYF
TRBD1,-,TRBV5-8,TRBJ2-3,TGTGCCAGCAGCTCGGGCCAGGCGACAGGGCGGGATACGCAGTATTTT,CASSSGQATGRDTQYF
-,few,TRBV29-1,TRBJ2-1,TGCAGCGTTGAAGATGATAGCGATGAGCAGTTCTTC,CSVEDDSDEQFF
-,-,TRBV5-6,TRBJ1-5,TGTGCCAGCAGCTTGTTCGTCAATCAGCCCCAGCATTTT,CASSLFVNQPQHF
-,-,TRBV12-3/TRBV12-4,TRBJ1-6,TGTGCCAGCAGTTTTGCGGAGGATTCACCCCTCCACTTT,CASSFAEDSPLHF
TRBD2,few,TRBV7-3,TRBJ2-3,TGTGCCAGCAGCACCGGACTAGCGGGGGGTGTGTCAGATACGCAGTATTTT,CASSTGLAGGVSDTQYF
TRBD2,few,TRBV7-9,TRBJ2-7,TGTGCCAGCAGCTTCTCCGCTAGCGGGAGAAGGCCCTACGAGCAGTACTTC,CASSFSASGRRPYEQYF
TRBD2,-,TRBV4-1,TRBJ2-3,TGCGCCAGCAGCCAAGAAATGTGGCTAGCGGGAAGGGGAGATACGCAGTATTTT,CASSQEMWLAGRGDTQYF
-,-,TRBV6-4,TRBJ2-5,TGTGCCAGCAGTGGGTGCGGGGACCTCCAAGAGACCCAGTACTTC,CASSGCGDLQETQYF
TRBD1,-,TRBV7-6,TRBJ1-2,TGTGCCAGCAGCCCGGACAGGGGGACTGGCTACACCTTC,CASSPDRGTGYTF
-,-,TRBV7-9,TRBJ2-7,TGTGCCAGCAGCACTCAGGGACTGAAGACGGAGCAGTACTTC,CASSTQGLKTEQYF
-,-,TRBV4-3,TRBJ2-7,TGCGCCAGCAGCCAATCTAGGTTGCGGTTAAGCGGACCCTACGAGCAGTACTTC,CASSQSRLRLSGPYEQYF
TRBD2,-,TRBV4-1,TRBJ2-2,TGCGCCAGCAGCCAAGAGGGACTAGCGGGGACCGGGGAGCTGTTTTTT,CASSQEGLAGTGELFF
TRBD1,few,TRBV7-6,TRBJ2-5,TGTGCCAGCAGCTTATTACCGGGACAGGGGCAAGAGACCCAGTACTTC,CASSLLPGQGQETQYF
-,many,TRBV20-1,TRBJ2-2,TGCAGTGCTAGAACGAGCGACGCGAACACCGGGGAGCTGTTTTTT,CSARTSDANTGELFF
TRBD1,-,TRBV12-3/TRBV12-4,TRBJ1-2,TGTGCCAGCAGCTACACAGGGGCGAGAAACTATGGCTACACCTTC,CASSYTGARNYGYTF
-,-,TRBV7-3,TRBJ2-7,TGTGCCAGCAGCCTTGGACACCTTTCCTACGAGCAGTACTTC,CASSLGHLSYEQYF
TRBD2,few,TRBV12-3/TRBV12-4,TRBJ2-1,TGTGCCAGCAGTTTCCCGACTAGCGGCCCCGTATCGAATGAGCAGTTCTTC,CASSFPTSGPVSNEQFF
-,-,TRBV29-1,TRBJ2-7,TGCAGCGTTCGGCGGGACCCCTACGAGCAGTACTTC,CSVRRDPYEQYF
TRBD2,-,TRBV11-2,TRBJ2-7,TGTGCCAGCAGCTCTAGCGGGGATTACGAGCAGTACTTC,CASSSSGDYEQYF
TRBD2,-,TRBV7-3,TRBJ2-4,TGTGCCAGCAGCTCCGGGACTAGCGGGGTCCAGTACTTC,CASSSGTSGVQYF
-,many,TRBV14,TRBJ2-7,TGTGCCAGCAGCCAAGTCCGGGGCGGGGAGCAGTACTTC,CASSQVRGGEQYF
-,-,TRBV4-2,TRBJ1-6,TGTGCCAGCAGCCAAGGAACTCGCGGGCGCCGGGGGTCACCCCTCCACTTT,CASSQGTRGRRGSPLHF
TRBD1,-,TRBV4-3,TRBJ1-2,TGCGCCAGCAGTCGACAGGGGGCTGACGGCTACACCTTC,CASSRQGADGYTF
-,-,TRBV7-3,TRBJ2-2,TGTGCCAGCAGCTCTTCAGGGGCGAACACCGGGGAGCTGTTTTTT,CASSSSGANTGELFF
-,-,TRBV6-6,TRBJ2-7,TGTGCCAGCAGTTACTCGGGTGAAGGCGTGACCTACGAGCAGTACTTC,CASSYSGEGVTYEQYF
-,few,TRBV7-2,TRBJ2-5,TGTGCCAGCAGCTTAGCGACACAGAGCTTCCAAGAGACCCAGTACTTC,CASSLATQSFQETQYF
-,few,TRBV12-3/TRBV12-4,TRBJ2-2,TGTGCCAGCCGTGAGACAGCGAACACCGGGGAGCTGTTTTTT,CASRETANTGELFF
-,-,TRBV23-1,TRBJ2-3,TGCGCCCCCTTCCAGGGGCCTCCCCGGCCAGATACGCAGTATTTT,CAPFQGPPRPDTQYF
-,-,TRBV2,TRBJ1-1,TGTGCCAGCAGTGAGTACACGGGGGGAGCTTTCTTT,CASSEYTGGAFF